The entry that follows covers one TCR beta chain sequence. Its antigen is not yet known. No quality values exist for individual bases; no much larger clone is one base distant. In the prospective study, participants were about 18 to 95 years old, resided in 25 or so geographic areas of the United States, and were enrolled through a virtual design. In the prospective study, cohorts were assigned on the basis of participant-reported clinical history obtained from a screening survey and a study questionnaire. In the prospective study, whole blood, serum and a nasopharyngeal or oropharyngeal swab were collected from each participant by mobile phlebotomists. Prospective study participants could optionally give additional blood draws and questionnaires over an approximately 2-month period. Blood samples from the prospective study were shipped frozen or at room temperature prior to DNA extraction. TCRbeta CDR3 regions were amplified from genomic DNA using the immunoSEQ Assay, a bias-controlled multiplex PCR. As for the authors' bioinformatics: Within the assay, amplification of reference gene primers was used to estimate how many nucleated cells each sample contained. To quantify the absolute abundance of each unique TCRbeta CDR3 rearrangement, sequence reads were collapsed and filtered. Productive Simpson clonality was computed per sample as the square root of Simpson's diversity index over productive rearrangements. TCRdb's version of the immuneACCESS table is confined to in-frame rearrangements and falls short of the full clone set. An unresolved V gene accounts for under half of the shortfall where checked; the remainder is of unknown origin. The V and J calls and the clone size are those of that table, but D and trimming were determined from the DNA. The sample contains 230,000 or so clones, more than 80% of them found a single time. Roughly 3.4% of the sample comes from the top ten.

The record originates from a study of blood T cell repertoires in COVID-19 (dated by TCRdb to about 2020). As for the study more broadly: Samples covering the acute and convalescent phases of COVID-19 were provided by collaborators in the United States, Italy and Spain. Deeply sampled blood TCRbeta repertoires from subjects exposed to, actively infected with, or recovered from COVID-19 were included in the dataset. The material from the prospective study consisted of cDNA or gDNA derived from T cells, B-cell-depleted T cells, or PBMCs. A freely available public database, intended as a resource for researchers studying the immune response to SARS-CoV-2, is where the repertoires were released. The sample metadata nearly always contained a de-identified subject ID, COVID-19 status, age in years and sex. Samples came from the ongoing ImmuneRACE study (first 160 participants) plus 1,254 subjects from 6 global collaborators. Where available, HLA class I and class II types were obtained from metadata supplied by the sample provider rather than from assay-based typing.

What the work shows at the level of the full study, not this receptor alone: The quantity of clinical and demographic metadata differed by source and by participant and was supplied without curation.

The junction carries 9 bases between V and J, which are trimmed by 5 bases and 1 base respectively. Its CDR3 holds 13 amino acids, cysteine through phenylalanine. The retained sequence is limited to the CDR3, 39 bases, with the frame set at the first base. The germline V gene encodes CDR1 SGHRS and CDR2 YFSETQ. The rearrangement combines TRBV5-1 with TRBJ1-1, with the identity of the D gene unclear. The receptor was isolated from a woman aged 40 to 49 with acute COVID-19. The material sequenced was PBMCs or T cells enriched from blood (not recorded which). The DNA reads as follows: TGCGCCAGCAGAGATCCACAGAACACTGAAGCTTTCTTT. Protein translation: CASRDPQNTEAFF.